Each of the 18 T cell receptor beta chains below was sequenced from the same sample in a study of T cells after yellow fever vaccination. TCRdb re-called the 5' RACE reads through MiXCR, storing one row per CDR3 protein. The data contain hundreds of thousands of distinct CDR3 sequences, around 4% of them singletons. The sequencing here drew on PBMCs, taken on the day of the yellow fever booster vaccination. The receptors were sampled from a man between 18 and 35 years old who received the YFV17D yellow fever vaccine.

This clonotype was picked up many times. The chain recombines TRBV5-1 with TRBJ2-6, with TRBD1 matching 8 bases. Germline lookup yields CDR1 SGHRS and CDR2 YFSETQ. V lost 0 bases to trimming and J lost 8 bases; unmatched junction nucleotides: 7. This CDR3 spans 16 amino acids. Here the CDR3 reads CASSLDEDRGTNVLTF. CDR3 DNA: TGCGCCAGCAGCTTGGATGAAGACAGGGGAACCAACGTCCTGACTTTC. The variable domain in full, completed from reference TRBV5-1 and TRBJ2-6, reads KAGVTQTPRYLIKTRGQQVTLSCSPISGHRSVSWYQQTPGQGLQFLFEYFSETQRNKGNFPGRFSGRQFSNSRSEMNVSTLELGDSALYLCASSLDEDRGTNVLTFGAGSRLTVL.

Ten or more counts support this clonotype. This chain joins TRBV28 and TRBJ2-3; D not certain. This CDR3 region has 11 residues. Germline CDR1 is MDHEN and CDR2 is SYDVKM. V shed 6 bases and J shed 5 bases, with 6 bases lying between them. CDR3 sequence: CASSRLDTQYF. The DNA for the CDR3 is TGTGCCAGCAGCCGCCTAGATACGCAGTATTTT.

The V call is TRBV7-2, the J call TRBJ2-7, with TRBD1 matching over 8 bases. The V gene end was trimmed by 5 bases and the J gene end by 6 bases; junction bases not matched to a gene: 9. CDR3 size: 14 residues. Germline CDR1 and CDR2: SGHTA and FQGNSA. The CDR3, as DNA: TGTGCCAGCAGCCTCGGGACAGGAAGAATCGAGCAGTACTTC. This encodes CASSLGTGRIEQYF.

This clonotype was detected only a few times. The CDR3 reads CASSFARGRDQPQHF. DNA of the CDR3: TGTGCCAGCAGCTTTGCCAGGGGGCGCGATCAGCCCCAGCATTTT. This chain uses TRBV7-2 with TRBJ1-5; 8 positions agree with TRBD1. CDR3 length: 15 residues. The germline gives CDR1 SGHTA, CDR2 FQGNSA. V gave up 3 bases and J gave up 5 bases; unmatched junction bases: 6.

This clonotype has only a few counts. This sequence joins TRBV5-6 and TRBJ1-5, with D maybe TRBD1 (5 bases). The CDR3 runs 14 residues. CDR1 and CDR2 from the germline V gene are SGHDT and YYEEEE. The V gene lost 2 bases and the J gene lost 4 bases, with 10 bases spanning the gap. The CDR3 loop is CASSLRGFNQPQHF. The CDR3 DNA is TGTGCCAGCAGCTTACGGGGGTTTAATCAGCCCCAGCATTTT.

This clonotype has at least ten counts. The CDR3 DNA follows: TGCAGCGTTGGGTTCGACAGTTACAATGAGCAGTTCTTC. This sequence encodes CSVGFDSYNEQFF. The gene calls are TRBV29-1 and TRBJ2-1, with a tentative D call TRBD1 (5 bases). Trimming shortened V by 4 bases and J by 4 bases, and 11 bases separated the two germline ends. Germline CDR1 is SQVTM and CDR2 is ANQGSEA. The CDR3 loop spans 13 amino acids.

This clonotype was observed a handful of times. One base away lies a much larger clone, so this may be a sequencing read error. The chain couples TRBV20-1 to TRBJ2-1; D is unresolved. The V gene's germline CDR1 is DFQATT and CDR2 SNEGSKA (reference sequence). V shed 0 bases and J shed 8 bases, with 14 bases lying between them. This CDR3 comprises 14 residues. In nucleotides, the CDR3 is TGCAGTGCTAGAGACCTCCTGGGTGGCGATGAGCAGTTCTTC. It codes for CSARDLLGGDEQFF.

There are many counts of this clonotype. The chain joins TRBV4-2 to TRBJ2-7, with D perhaps given as TRBD1 or TRBD2 (5 bases each). CDR1 is LGHNA and CDR2 is YNFKEQ in the germline V gene. V was shortened by 6 bases and J by 4 bases, with 16 bases between the two germline ends. The CDR3 length is 14 residues. The DNA for the CDR3 is TGTGCCAGCAGACCCGACAGTTGGGGGTACGAGCAGTACTTC. The encoded protein is CASRPDSWGYEQYF.

This chain uses TRBV20-1 with TRBJ2-5; no reliable D call. V was trimmed by 1 base and J by 1 base, leaving 10 bases between them. CDR1 is DFQATT and CDR2 is SNEGSKA in the germline V gene (reference sequence). The CDR3 extends over 14 amino acids. CDR3 amino acids: CSARGNAPQETQYF. The CDR3 nucleotides read TGCAGTGCTAGAGGGAATGCCCCCCAAGAGACCCAGTACTTC.

This clonotype appeared a few times. The rearrangement joins TRBV5-1 to TRBJ2-1; 7 nucleotides agree with TRBD2. CDR1 is SGHRS, CDR2 YFSETQ, per germline. Unmatched junction bases numbered 19, after V lost 4 bases and J lost 9 bases. This CDR3 is 17 amino acids long. The CDR3, as DNA: TGCGCCAGCAGCCCCGCTGCCAGCGGGGAAATTTATTCTGAGCAGTTCTTC. Its protein product is CASSPAASGEIYSEQFF.

There are many counts of this clonotype. V usage is TRBV4-3 and J usage is TRBJ2-4, with TRBD2 matching 7 bases. J lost 8 bases, V lost 0 bases, and 16 bases had no gene match. Germline assignment: CDR1 LGHNA and CDR2 YSLEER. The CDR3 spans 18 residues. The CDR3 region has the DNA TGCGCCAGCAGCCAAGATATGTTGTTCGGGGGGTTCAGAGACATTCAGTACTTC. Amino acids: CASSQDMLFGGFRDIQYF.

This clonotype was picked up a small number of times. The rearrangement uses TRBV19 and TRBJ1-5; D remains unclear. Germline V gene lookup returns CDR1 LNHDA and CDR2 SQIVND (reference sequence). The V gene lost 0 bases and the J gene lost 0 bases, with 6 bases spanning the gap. The CDR3 loop spans 15 amino acids. The CDR3 DNA reads as TGTGCCAGTAGTATAGAGACAATTAGCAATCAGCCCCAGCATTTT. It is translated as CASSIETISNQPQHF.

This clonotype was seen a few times. This rearrangement joins TRBV12-3 or TRBV12-4 to TRBJ1-2, with no clear D. The CDR3 has 18 amino acids. With 6 bases removed from V and 8 bases from J, the gap between germline ends came to 31 bases. The CDR3 DNA sequence: TGTGCCAGCAGATCAACAGATTCCGGGCTTAGCTTCATTAAGGGCTACACCTTC. Translating gives CASRSTDSGLSFIKGYTF.

This clonotype was detected only a few times. J is TRBJ2-2 and V is TRBV24-1, with a possible D match to TRBD2 (6 bases). Germline values: CDR1 KGHDR, CDR2 SFDVKD. Trimming removed 7 bases from V and 1 base from J, with 9 bases in between. This CDR3 comprises 14 residues. CDR3 nucleotides: TGTGCCACCAGGTCCGGGGGGAACACCGGGGAGCTGTTTTTT. It specifies CATRSGGNTGELFF.

This chain joins TRBV18 and TRBJ2-5; 7 bases align to TRBD1. The CDR3 is 14 residues long. V trimming: 2 bases; J trimming: 5 bases; junction bases outside the gene matches: 5. CDR1 KGHSH and CDR2 LQKENI come from the germline V gene. DNA of the CDR3: TGTGCCAGCTCACCAGCGTTCAGGGGGGAGACCCAGTACTTC. Its translation is CASSPAFRGETQYF. Combining the CDR3 with reference TRBV18 and TRBJ2-5 gives the whole variable domain NAGVMQNPRHLVRRRGQEARLRCSPMKGHSHVYWYRQLPEEGLKFMVYLQKENIIDESGMPKERFSAEFPKEGPSILRIQQVVRGDSAAYFCASSPAFRGETQYFGPGTRLLVL.

This clonotype was recorded at least ten times. This chain links TRBV7-2 with TRBJ2-7; the D call may be TRBD1 or TRBD2 (7 bases each). The CDR3 loop spans 15 amino acids. The germline gives CDR1 SGHTA, CDR2 FQGNSA. V was shortened by 4 bases and J by 4 bases, with 17 bases between the two germline ends. The CDR3 reads CASSSQGLGLYEQYF. DNA for the CDR3: TGTGCCAGCAGCTCACAGGGGCTGGGACTATACGAGCAGTACTTC.

The chain uses TRBV14 and TRBJ2-7; no reliable D call. Between the trimmed V and J ends, which lost 1 base and 3 bases, there was a span of 7 bases. Germline V gene lookup returns CDR1 SGHDN and CDR2 FVKESK. This CDR3 has 13 amino acids. Written as DNA, the CDR3 is TGTGCCAGCAGCCAAGGGGCCGGCTACGAGCAGTACGTC. Protein: CASSQGAGYEQYV.

The chain uses TRBV15 and TRBJ2-1; D is perhaps TRBD1 or TRBD2 (6 bases each). Germline CDR1 is LNHNV and CDR2 is YYDKDF (reference sequence). The CDR3 contains 14 residues. V was shortened by 4 bases and J by 7 bases, with 14 bases between the two germline ends. The CDR3 nucleotides read TGTGCCACCAGCATACCGGGGGCCATAAATGAGCAGTTCTTC. Residues: CATSIPGAINEQFF.